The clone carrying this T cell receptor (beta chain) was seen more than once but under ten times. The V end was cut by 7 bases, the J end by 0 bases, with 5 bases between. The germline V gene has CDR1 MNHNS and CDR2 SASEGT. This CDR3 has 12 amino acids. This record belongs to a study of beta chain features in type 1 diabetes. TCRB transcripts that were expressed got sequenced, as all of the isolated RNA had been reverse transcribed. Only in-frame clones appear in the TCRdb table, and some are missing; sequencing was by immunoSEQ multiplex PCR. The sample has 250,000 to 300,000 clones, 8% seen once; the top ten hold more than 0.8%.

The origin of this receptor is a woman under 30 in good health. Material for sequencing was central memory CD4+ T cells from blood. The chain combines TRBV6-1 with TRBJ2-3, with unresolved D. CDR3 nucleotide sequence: TGTGCCAGCATGCCAAGCACAGATACGCAGTATTTT. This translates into CASMPSTDTQYF.